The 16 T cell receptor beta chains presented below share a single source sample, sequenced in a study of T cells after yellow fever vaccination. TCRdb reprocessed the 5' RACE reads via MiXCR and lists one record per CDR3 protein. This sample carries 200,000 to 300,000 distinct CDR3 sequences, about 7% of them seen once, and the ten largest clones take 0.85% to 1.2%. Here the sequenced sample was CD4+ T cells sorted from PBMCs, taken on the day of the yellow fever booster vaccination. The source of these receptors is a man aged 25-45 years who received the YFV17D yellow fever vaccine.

The CDR3: CATRQGVLMNTEAFF. The CDR3 nucleotides are TGTGCCACCCGGCAGGGGGTCCTCATGAACACTGAAGCTTTCTTT. This chain joins TRBV12-3 or TRBV12-4 and TRBJ1-1; 7 bases line up with TRBD1. J gave up 0 bases and V 10 bases, and 11 bases lay outside the gene matches. This CDR3 is built from 15 residues.

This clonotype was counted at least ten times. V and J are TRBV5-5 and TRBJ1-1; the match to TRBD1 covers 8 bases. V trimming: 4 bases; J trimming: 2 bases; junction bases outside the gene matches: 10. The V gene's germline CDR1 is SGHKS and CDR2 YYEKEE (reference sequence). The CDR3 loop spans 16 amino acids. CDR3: CASSGRTGWGNTEAFF. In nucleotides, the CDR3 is TGTGCCAGCAGCGGTCGGACAGGGTGGGGAAACACTGAAGCTTTCTTT.

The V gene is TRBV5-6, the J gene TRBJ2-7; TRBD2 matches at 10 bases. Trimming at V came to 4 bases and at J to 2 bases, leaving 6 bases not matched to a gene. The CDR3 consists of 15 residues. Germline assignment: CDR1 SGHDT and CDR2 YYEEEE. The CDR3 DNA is TGTGCCAGCAGCCTCAGCGGGAGGGGCCCCTACGAGCAGTACTTC. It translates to CASSLSGRGPYEQYF. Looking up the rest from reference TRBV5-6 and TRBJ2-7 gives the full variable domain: DAGVTQSPTHLIKTRGQQVTLRCSPKSGHDTVSWYQQALGQGPQFIFQYYEEEERQRGNFPDRFSGHQFPNYSSELNVNALLLGDSALYLCASSLSGRGPYEQYFGPGTRLTVT.

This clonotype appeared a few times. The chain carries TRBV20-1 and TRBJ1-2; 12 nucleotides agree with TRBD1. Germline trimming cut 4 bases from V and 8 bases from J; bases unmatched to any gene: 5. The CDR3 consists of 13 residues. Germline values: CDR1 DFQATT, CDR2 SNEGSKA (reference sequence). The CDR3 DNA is TGCAGTGCTACAGGGGACAGGGGGCAAGGCTACACCTTC. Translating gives CSATGDRGQGYTF.

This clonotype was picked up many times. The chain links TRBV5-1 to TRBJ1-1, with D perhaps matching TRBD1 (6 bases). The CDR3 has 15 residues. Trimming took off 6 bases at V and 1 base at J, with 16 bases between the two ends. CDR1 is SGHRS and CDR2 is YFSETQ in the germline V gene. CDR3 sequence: CASTNNGQTNTEAFF. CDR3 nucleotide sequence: TGCGCCAGCACCAATAATGGACAGACGAACACTGAAGCTTTCTTT.

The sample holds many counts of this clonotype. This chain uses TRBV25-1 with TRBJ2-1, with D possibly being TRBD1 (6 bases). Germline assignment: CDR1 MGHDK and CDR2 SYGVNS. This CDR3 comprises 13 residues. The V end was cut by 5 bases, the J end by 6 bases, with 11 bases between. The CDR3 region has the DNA TGTGCCAGCAGTTTCCTAGGGGGCAATGAGCAGTTCTTC. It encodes CASSFLGGNEQFF.

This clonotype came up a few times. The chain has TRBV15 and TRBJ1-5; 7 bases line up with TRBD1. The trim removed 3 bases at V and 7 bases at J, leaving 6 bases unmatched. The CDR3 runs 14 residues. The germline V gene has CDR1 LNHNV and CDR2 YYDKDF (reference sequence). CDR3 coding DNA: TGTGCCACCAGCAGTGGGACAGCTCGCCAGCCCCAGCATTTT. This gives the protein CATSSGTARQPQHF. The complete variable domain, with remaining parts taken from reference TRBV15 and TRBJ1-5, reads DAMVIQNPRYQVTQFGKPVTLSCSQTLNHNVMYWYQQKSSQAPKLLFHYYDKDFNNEADTPDNFQSRRPNTSFCFLDIRSPGLGDTAMYLCATSSGTARQPQHFGDGTRLSIL.

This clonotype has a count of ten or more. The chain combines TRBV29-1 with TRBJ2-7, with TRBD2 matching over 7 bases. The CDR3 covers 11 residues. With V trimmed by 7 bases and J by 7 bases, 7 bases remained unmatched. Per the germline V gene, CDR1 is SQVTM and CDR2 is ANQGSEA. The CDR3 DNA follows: TGCAGCGGTGGGACTACGGGGGAGCAGTACTTC. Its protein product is CSGGTTGEQYF.

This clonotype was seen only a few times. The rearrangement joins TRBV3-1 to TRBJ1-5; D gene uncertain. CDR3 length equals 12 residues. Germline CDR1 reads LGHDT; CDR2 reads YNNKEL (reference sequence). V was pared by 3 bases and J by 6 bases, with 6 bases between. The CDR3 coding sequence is TGTGCCAGCAGCCAGCTTGGTCAGCCCCAGCATTTT. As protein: CASSQLGQPQHF.

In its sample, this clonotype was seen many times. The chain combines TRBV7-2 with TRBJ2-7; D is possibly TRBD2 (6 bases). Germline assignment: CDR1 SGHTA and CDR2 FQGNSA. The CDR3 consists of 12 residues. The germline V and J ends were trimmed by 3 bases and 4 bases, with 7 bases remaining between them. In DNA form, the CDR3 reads TGTGCCAGCAGCTTCGCGGGGTACGAGCAGTACTTC. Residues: CASSFAGYEQYF. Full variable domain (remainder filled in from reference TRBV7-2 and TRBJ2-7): GAGVSQSPSNKVTEKGKDVELRCDPISGHTALYWYRQSLGQGLEFLIYFQGNSAPDKSGLPSDRFSAERTGGSVSTLTIQRTQQEDSAVYLCASSFAGYEQYFGPGTRLTVT.

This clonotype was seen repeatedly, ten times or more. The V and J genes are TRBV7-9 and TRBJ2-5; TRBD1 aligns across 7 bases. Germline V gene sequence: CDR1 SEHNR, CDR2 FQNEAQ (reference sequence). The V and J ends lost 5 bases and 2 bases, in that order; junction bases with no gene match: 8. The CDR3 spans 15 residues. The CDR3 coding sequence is TGTGCCAGCAGCCGCGACAGGGTACTACAAGAGACCCAGTACTTC. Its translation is CASSRDRVLQETQYF.

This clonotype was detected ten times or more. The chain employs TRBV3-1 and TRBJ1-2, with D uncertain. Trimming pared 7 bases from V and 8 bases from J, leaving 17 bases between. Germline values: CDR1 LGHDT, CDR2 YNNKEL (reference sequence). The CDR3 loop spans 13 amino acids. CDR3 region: CASTLTAQEGYTF. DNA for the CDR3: TGTGCCAGCACCCTAACAGCCCAAGAAGGCTACACCTTC.

In DNA form, the CDR3 reads TGTGCCAGCACCCCTATAGCGGGGCCTTTTGGCCAGTACTTC. Encoded protein: CASTPIAGPFGQYF. The genes are TRBV7-2 and TRBJ2-5, with TRBD2 matching 8 bases. J lost 10 bases, V lost 7 bases, and 14 bases had no gene match. In germline, CDR1 is SGHTA, CDR2 FQGNSA. The CDR3 is made up of 14 amino acids.

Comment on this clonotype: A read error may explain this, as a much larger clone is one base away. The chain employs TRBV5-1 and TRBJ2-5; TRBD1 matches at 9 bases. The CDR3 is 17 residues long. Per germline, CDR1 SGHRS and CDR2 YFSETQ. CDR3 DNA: TGCCCCAGCAGCTTGGCGCGGGACAGGGTAATTAGAGAGACCCAGTACTTC. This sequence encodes CPSSLARDRVIRETQYF.

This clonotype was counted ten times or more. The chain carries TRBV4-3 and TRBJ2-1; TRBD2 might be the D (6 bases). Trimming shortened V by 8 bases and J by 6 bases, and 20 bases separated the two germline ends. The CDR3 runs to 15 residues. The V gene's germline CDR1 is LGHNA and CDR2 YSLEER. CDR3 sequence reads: CASSFGGTPRNEQFF. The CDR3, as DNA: TGCGCCAGCTCCTTCGGGGGAACCCCCCGCAATGAGCAGTTCTTC.

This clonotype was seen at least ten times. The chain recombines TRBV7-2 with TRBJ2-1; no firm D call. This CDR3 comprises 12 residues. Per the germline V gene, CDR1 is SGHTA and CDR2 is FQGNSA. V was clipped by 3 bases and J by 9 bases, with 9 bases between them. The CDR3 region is CASSLVVLEQFF. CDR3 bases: TGTGCCAGCAGCTTGGTAGTTCTTGAGCAGTTCTTC. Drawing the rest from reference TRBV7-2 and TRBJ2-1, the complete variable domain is GAGVSQSPSNKVTEKGKDVELRCDPISGHTALYWYRQSLGQGLEFLIYFQGNSAPDKSGLPSDRFSAERTGGSVSTLTIQRTQQEDSAVYLCASSLVVLEQFFGPGTRLTVL.